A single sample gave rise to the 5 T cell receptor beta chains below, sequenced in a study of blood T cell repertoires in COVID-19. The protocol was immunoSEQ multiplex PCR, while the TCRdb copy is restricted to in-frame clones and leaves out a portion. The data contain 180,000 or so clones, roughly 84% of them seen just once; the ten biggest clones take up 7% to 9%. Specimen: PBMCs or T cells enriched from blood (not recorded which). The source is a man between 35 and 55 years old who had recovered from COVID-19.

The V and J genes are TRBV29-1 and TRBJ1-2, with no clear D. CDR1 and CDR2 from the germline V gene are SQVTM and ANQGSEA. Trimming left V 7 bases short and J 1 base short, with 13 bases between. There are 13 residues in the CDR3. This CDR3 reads CSAGARFNYGYTF. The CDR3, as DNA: TGCAGCGCGGGCGCCAGATTTAACTATGGCTACACCTTC.

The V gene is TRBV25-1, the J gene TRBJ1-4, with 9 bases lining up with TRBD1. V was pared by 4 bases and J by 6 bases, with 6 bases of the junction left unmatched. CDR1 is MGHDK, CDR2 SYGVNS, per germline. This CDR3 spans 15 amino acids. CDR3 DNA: TGTGCCAGCAGTGCCGGACAGGGGATCGATGAAAAACTGTTTTTT. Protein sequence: CASSAGQGIDEKLFF.

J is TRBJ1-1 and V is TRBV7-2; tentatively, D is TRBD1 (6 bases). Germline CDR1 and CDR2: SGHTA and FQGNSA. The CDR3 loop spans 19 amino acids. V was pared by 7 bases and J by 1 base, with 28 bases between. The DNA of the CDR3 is TGTGCCAGCATTGGTTCGTTGGGCGCGTTTGGGGGCAGGAACACTGAAGCTTTCTTT. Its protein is CASIGSLGAFGGRNTEAFF. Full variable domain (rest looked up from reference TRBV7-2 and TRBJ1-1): GAGVSQSPSNKVTEKGKDVELRCDPISGHTALYWYRQSLGQGLEFLIYFQGNSAPDKSGLPSDRFSAERTGGSVSTLTIQRTQQEDSAVYLCASIGSLGAFGGRNTEAFFGQGTRLTVV.

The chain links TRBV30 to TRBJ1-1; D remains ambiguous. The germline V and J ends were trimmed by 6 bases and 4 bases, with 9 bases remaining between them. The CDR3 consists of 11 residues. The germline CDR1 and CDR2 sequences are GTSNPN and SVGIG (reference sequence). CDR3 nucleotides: TGTGCCTGCAGGCGTCTCACTGAAGCTTTCTTT. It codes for CACRRLTEAFF.

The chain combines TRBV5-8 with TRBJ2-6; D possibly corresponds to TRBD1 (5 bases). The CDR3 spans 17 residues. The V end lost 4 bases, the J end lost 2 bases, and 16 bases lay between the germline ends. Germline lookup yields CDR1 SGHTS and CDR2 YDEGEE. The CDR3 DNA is TGTGCCAGCAGCCAGGGTAGCATAGTAACTGGGGCCAACGTCCTGACTTTC. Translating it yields CASSQGSIVTGANVLTF.